This record covers a single T cell receptor beta chain. Its antigen is as yet unknown. The data belong to a study of early T cells in non-severe SARS-CoV-2 infection. Study outcomes and limitations: Matching results from VDJdb favored anti-spike CD8 responses, leaving private and CD4 specificities undetected.

The TCR library protocol was used to attach unique molecular identifiers. These identifiers were attached to individual cDNA molecules. TCRdb reanalysed the 5' RACE reads using MiXCR and keeps one entry per CDR3 protein. The sample holds tens of thousands of distinct CDR3 sequences, around 10% seen once. The CDR3 contains 12 residues. Deletions cut 1 base from V and 7 bases from J, with 11 bases between. The germline V gene has CDR1 SQVTM and CDR2 ANQGSEA. The receptor comes from an adult who was a healthcare worker with PCR-confirmed SARS-CoV-2 infection or an uninfected control (not recorded which). The gene calls are TRBV29-1 and TRBJ2-7; D gene ambiguous. Sequenced input: whole blood. This CDR3 is CSVEGLSGEQYF. DNA of the CDR3: TGCAGCGTTGAAGGGCTATCGGGTGAGCAGTACTTC.